The rows below give T cell receptor beta chains drawn from one sample of a study of tumor-infiltrating lymphocytes in primary liver carcinoma. TCRdb fed the multiplex PCR reads into MiXCR, producing one record per CDR3 protein. The table lists about 41,000 distinct CDR3 sequences, approximately 70% of them singletons. Material for sequencing was liver tumor tissue from sampling region 2. These receptors were obtained from a man aged 35 to 55 with primary liver carcinoma and hepatitis B virus infection. Both conserved end residues are part of each CDR3. The D gene is left open where the match is weak. Expanded clones get a size class; other rows say once, few or many, or leave the size out.

CDR3nt: TGCGCCAGCAACTCAGGGGACTATGGCTACAACTTC
CDR3aa: CASNSGDYGYNF
abundance: .
v_gene: TRBV5-1
d_gene: .
j_gene: TRBJ1-2

CDR3nt: TGTACCAGCAGTCCCCACTCTAGCATTGAGCAGTTCTTC
CDR3aa: CTSSPHSSIEQFF
abundance: .
v_gene: TRBV6-2/TRBV6-3
d_gene: .
j_gene: TRBJ2-1

CDR3nt: TGTGCCAGCAGCTTACGTAGGGGCGGGAGGTTCTACAATGAGCAGTTCTTT
CDR3aa: CASSLRRGGRFYNEQFF
abundance: .
v_gene: TRBV11-2
d_gene: TRBD2
j_gene: TRBJ2-1

CDR3nt: TGTGCCAGCAGCTTAGCTGATGCGTCCCAGCATTTT
CDR3aa: CASSLADASQHF
abundance: .
v_gene: TRBV7-9
d_gene: .
j_gene: TRBJ1-5

CDR3nt: TGTGTCAGCGGACCTCTTAGAGGGGGCTTCTCTGGGGCCAACGTCCTGACTTTC
CDR3aa: CVSGPLRGGFSGANVLTF
abundance: .
v_gene: TRBV6-1
d_gene: TRBD1
j_gene: TRBJ2-6

CDR3nt: TGCAGCGTTGGACCAGCGGGAGGGTTCTACAATAAGCAATTCTTC
CDR3aa: CSVGPAGGFYNKQFF
abundance: .
v_gene: TRBV29-1
d_gene: TRBD2
j_gene: TRBJ2-1

CDR3nt: TGCGCCAGCAGTCGTTGGACTGGTCCCGCGGATACCCGGTACTTC
CDR3aa: CASSRWTGPADTRYF
abundance: once
v_gene: TRBV11-2
d_gene: .
j_gene: TRBJ2-5

CDR3nt: TGTGCCAGCAGCTTGGTTAGCTTCCACAATGAGCAGTTCTTC
CDR3aa: CASSLVSFHNEQFF
abundance: many
v_gene: TRBV5-4
d_gene: .
j_gene: TRBJ2-1

CDR3nt: TGTGCCAGCAGTTTGCAGGGTGGGTCCTACAAGCAGTCCTTC
CDR3aa: CASSLQGGSYKQSF
abundance: .
v_gene: TRBV12-3/TRBV12-4
d_gene: .
j_gene: TRBJ2-7

CDR3nt: TGTGCCAGCAACCTCGTTGACTACGAGCAGTACTTC
CDR3aa: CASNLVDYEQYF
abundance: once
v_gene: TRBV7-9
d_gene: .
j_gene: TRBJ2-7

CDR3nt: TGTGCTAGCAGCATAGATCCTCACACCGGGGAGCTGTTTTTT
CDR3aa: CASSIDPHTGELFF
abundance: .
v_gene: TRBV7-3
d_gene: .
j_gene: TRBJ2-2

CDR3nt: TGCACTAGCAGCCAAGAAGGTATCGCGGGGACGCAGTATTTT
CDR3aa: CTSSQEGIAGTQYF
abundance: .
v_gene: TRBV4-1
d_gene: .
j_gene: TRBJ2-3

CDR3nt: TGTGCCAGCACCCCCTCTTGGGGTAACCAAGAGACCCAGTATTTC
CDR3aa: CASTPSWGNQETQYF
abundance: .
v_gene: TRBV6-1
d_gene: .
j_gene: TRBJ2-5

CDR3nt: TGTGCCACCCGCAGCGGGAGTAACACCGGGGAGCTGTTTTTT
CDR3aa: CATRSGSNTGELFF
abundance: many
v_gene: TRBV5-6
d_gene: TRBD2
j_gene: TRBJ2-2

CDR3nt: TGCGCCAGCAGCTTGAGGGGGTTTGAAGAAAACATTCAGTACTTC
CDR3aa: CASSLRGFEENIQYF
abundance: many
v_gene: TRBV5-1
d_gene: .
j_gene: TRBJ2-4

CDR3nt: TGTAGCGCCGCTGGAGTGGACGGACGTAGCGCAGATACGCAGTATTTT
CDR3aa: CSAAGVDGRSADTQYF
abundance: .
v_gene: TRBV29-1
d_gene: .
j_gene: TRBJ2-3

CDR3nt: TGCAGCGTTGGGACTAGCGCGGTGAACGCCCGGGAGCTGTTTTTT
CDR3aa: CSVGTSAVNARELFF
abundance: once
v_gene: TRBV29-1
d_gene: TRBD2
j_gene: TRBJ2-2

CDR3nt: TGTGCCAGCAGGAAGTGGTGGCCGGAAGAGACCCAGTACTTC
CDR3aa: CASRKWWPEETQYF
abundance: .
v_gene: TRBV7-9
d_gene: .
j_gene: TRBJ2-5

CDR3nt: TGTGCCAACAGTAACTCGGAGGGGGGCTCTGGAAACACCATATATTTT
CDR3aa: CANSNSEGGSGNTIYF
abundance: .
v_gene: TRBV6-6
d_gene: .
j_gene: TRBJ1-3

CDR3nt: TGCGGCTCTGGGGGCACTGATAAGCAGTATTTT
CDR3aa: CGSGGTDKQYF
abundance: .
v_gene: TRBV29-1
d_gene: .
j_gene: TRBJ2-3

CDR3nt: TGTGCCAGCAGCCTTCTAGGGAGCGGGAGGGGAAATGAGCAGTTCTTC
CDR3aa: CASSLLGSGRGNEQFF
abundance: medium-sized
v_gene: TRBV12-3/TRBV12-4
d_gene: TRBD2
j_gene: TRBJ2-1

CDR3nt: TGTGCCAGCAGCCCCCGGGACAGGGCCCACGGACAGTACTTC
CDR3aa: CASSPRDRAHGQYF
abundance: .
v_gene: TRBV6-2/TRBV6-3
d_gene: TRBD1
j_gene: TRBJ2-7

CDR3nt: TGTGCCAGCGACTACAGGGGGGCCAGGGAGCTGTTCTTT
CDR3aa: CASDYRGARELFF
abundance: .
v_gene: TRBV2
d_gene: TRBD1
j_gene: TRBJ2-2

CDR3nt: TGCGCCAGCAGCCCCATCACGGGGTATGGCAATGAGCAGTTCTTC
CDR3aa: CASSPITGYGNEQFF
abundance: once
v_gene: TRBV4-1
d_gene: .
j_gene: TRBJ2-1

CDR3nt: TGTGCCAGTAGTTTAGCAGGGACTGAAATACTGTTTTTT
CDR3aa: CASSLAGTEILFF
abundance: .
v_gene: TRBV12-3/TRBV12-4
d_gene: .
j_gene: TRBJ1-4

CDR3nt: TGTGCCAGCAACATACACCGGGACAGGGGTCCTCAGCCCCAGCATTTT
CDR3aa: CASNIHRDRGPQPQHF
abundance: .
v_gene: TRBV7-2
d_gene: TRBD1
j_gene: TRBJ1-5

CDR3nt: TGTGCCAGCAGCGTAACGGCGGGGAACTACGAGCAGTACTTC
CDR3aa: CASSVTAGNYEQYF
abundance: .
v_gene: TRBV9
d_gene: .
j_gene: TRBJ2-7

CDR3nt: TGTGGCAGCAGTGCCGTAGCGGGATGGGTATACAATGAGCGGTTCTTC
CDR3aa: CGSSAVAGWVYNERFF
abundance: .
v_gene: TRBV14
d_gene: TRBD2
j_gene: TRBJ2-1

CDR3nt: TGCGCCAGTAGCCTCCAGCTCTACTGCAGCGATAATGAGCAGTTCTTC
CDR3aa: CASSLQLYCSDNEQFF
abundance: .
v_gene: TRBV4-3
d_gene: .
j_gene: TRBJ2-1

CDR3nt: TGTGCCAGCGGCTTACCCAGGGGAGAAGAGACCCAGTACTTC
CDR3aa: CASGLPRGEETQYF
abundance: .
v_gene: TRBV7-9
d_gene: .
j_gene: TRBJ2-5

CDR3nt: TGTGCCAGCAGTGACGCAGGGGGGTCCGGCAAAAACATTCAGTACTTT
CDR3aa: CASSDAGGSGKNIQYF
abundance: .
v_gene: TRBV6-1
d_gene: .
j_gene: TRBJ2-4

CDR3nt: TGTGTCAGCAACCGAAGCGGGACAGAGACCAAGTACTTC
CDR3aa: CVSNRSGTETKYF
abundance: .
v_gene: TRBV12-3/TRBV12-4
d_gene: .
j_gene: TRBJ2-5

CDR3nt: TGCGCCAGCTGCTTGTTGCCTACAGGGAAAGATGGCTACACCTTC
CDR3aa: CASCLLPTGKDGYTF
abundance: .
v_gene: TRBV5-1
d_gene: .
j_gene: TRBJ1-2

CDR3nt: TGTGTCAGCAGCGAGAGTGCCGAGGGGTACGATGGCTACACCTTC
CDR3aa: CVSSESAEGYDGYTF
abundance: .
v_gene: TRBV6-1
d_gene: .
j_gene: TRBJ1-2

CDR3nt: TGTGCCATCAGTGTAACGACCTACACGGATACGCATTATTTT
CDR3aa: CAISVTTYTDTHYF
abundance: .
v_gene: TRBV10-3
d_gene: .
j_gene: TRBJ2-3

CDR3nt: TGCGCCAGCACGCAATCGACAGGCTCCTCCAGCGAGCGGTACTTC
CDR3aa: CASTQSTGSSSERYF
abundance: .
v_gene: TRBV10-2
d_gene: .
j_gene: TRBJ2-7

CDR3nt: TGCGCCAGCACCACTTCGGCGGTACCCAAAAACACTCAGTACTTC
CDR3aa: CASTTSAVPKNTQYF
abundance: .
v_gene: TRBV11-2
d_gene: .
j_gene: TRBJ2-4

CDR3nt: TGTGCCAGGAGCCTCCGTGGAGGGCGAACCACCGGGGAGCTGTTTTTT
CDR3aa: CARSLRGGRTTGELFF
abundance: .
v_gene: TRBV12-3/TRBV12-4
d_gene: .
j_gene: TRBJ2-2

CDR3nt: TGTAGCGGGACGGGACGGGTGAACACTGAAGCTTTCTTT
CDR3aa: CSGTGRVNTEAFF
abundance: .
v_gene: TRBV29-1
d_gene: .
j_gene: TRBJ1-1

CDR3nt: TGTGCCACCAGTGGTGCGGGAGCGGAGAACACTGAAGCTTTCTTT
CDR3aa: CATSGAGAENTEAFF
abundance: .
v_gene: TRBV24-1
d_gene: .
j_gene: TRBJ1-1

CDR3nt: TGTGCCAGCAGCCAAAATCCCGACATCAGTGAGCAGTTCTTC
CDR3aa: CASSQNPDISEQFF
abundance: .
v_gene: TRBV14
d_gene: .
j_gene: TRBJ2-1

CDR3nt: TGTGTCAGCAGCCCACGTGGGAGCCATGGCTACACCTTC
CDR3aa: CVSSPRGSHGYTF
abundance: .
v_gene: TRBV6-5
d_gene: .
j_gene: TRBJ1-2

CDR3nt: TGTGCCAGCAACCCCTCAGCGGGAGTTCACAATGAGCAGTTCTTC
CDR3aa: CASNPSAGVHNEQFF
abundance: many
v_gene: TRBV2
d_gene: TRBD2
j_gene: TRBJ2-1

CDR3nt: TGTACCAGCAGTGACGGGGTAGGGAATGGGCAGTTCTTC
CDR3aa: CTSSDGVGNGQFF
abundance: .
v_gene: TRBV6-1
d_gene: .
j_gene: TRBJ2-1

CDR3nt: TGCAGCACAGGAAAGACAGATATGCAGTATTTT
CDR3aa: CSTGKTDMQYF
abundance: .
v_gene: TRBV29-1
d_gene: .
j_gene: TRBJ2-3

CDR3nt: TGTGCCAGTAGTTTAGGGGTCAGCAAGAATGAGCAGTTCTTC
CDR3aa: CASSLGVSKNEQFF
abundance: once
v_gene: TRBV11-3
d_gene: .
j_gene: TRBJ2-1

CDR3nt: TGTGCCAGCAGCTTTCCCGGGGTAAACATTGAAGCTTTCTTT
CDR3aa: CASSFPGVNIEAFF
abundance: .
v_gene: TRBV5-4
d_gene: .
j_gene: TRBJ1-1

CDR3nt: TGTGCCAGCAGCCAGGGGTTAATCGGGACGGAGTACCAAGAGACCCAGTACTTC
CDR3aa: CASSQGLIGTEYQETQYF
abundance: .
v_gene: TRBV5-5
d_gene: .
j_gene: TRBJ2-5

CDR3nt: TGTGCCAGCAGCTTAGGGGGCCAGAATTCACCCCTCCACTTT
CDR3aa: CASSLGGQNSPLHF
abundance: many
v_gene: TRBV7-9
d_gene: .
j_gene: TRBJ1-6

CDR3nt: TGTGCCAGCAGCAAAGGATACGCGGGACTAGCCACCAACAATGAGCAGCTTTTC
CDR3aa: CASSKGYAGLATNNEQLF
abundance: .
v_gene: TRBV7-3
d_gene: TRBD2
j_gene: TRBJ2-1

CDR3nt: TGTGCCAACCTCCGGGACAGGGGGGATAATCCACCCCTCCACTTT
CDR3aa: CANLRDRGDNPPLHF
abundance: .
v_gene: TRBV2
d_gene: TRBD1
j_gene: TRBJ1-6

CDR3nt: TGTGCCAGCTACTTAGATCTGGGGGTGACTCAGCCCCAGCATTTT
CDR3aa: CASYLDLGVTQPQHF
abundance: .
v_gene: TRBV11-3
d_gene: .
j_gene: TRBJ1-5

CDR3nt: TGTGCCAGCAGCTCCCCCTTCTTC
CDR3aa: CASSSPFF
abundance: few
v_gene: TRBV7-9
d_gene: .
j_gene: TRBJ2-1